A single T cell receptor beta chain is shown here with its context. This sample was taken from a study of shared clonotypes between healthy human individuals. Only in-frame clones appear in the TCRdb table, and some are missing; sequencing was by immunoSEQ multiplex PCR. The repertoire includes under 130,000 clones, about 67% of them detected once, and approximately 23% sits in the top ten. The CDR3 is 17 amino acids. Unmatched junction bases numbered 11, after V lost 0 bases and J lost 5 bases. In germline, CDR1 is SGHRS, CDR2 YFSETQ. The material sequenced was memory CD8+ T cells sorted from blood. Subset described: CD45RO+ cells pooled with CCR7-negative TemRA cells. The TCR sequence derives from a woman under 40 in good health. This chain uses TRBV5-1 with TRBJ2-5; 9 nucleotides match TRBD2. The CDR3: CASSLAVAGGPEETQYF. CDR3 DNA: TGCGCCAGCAGCTTGGCCGTCGCGGGAGGGCCGGAGGAGACCCAGTACTTC.